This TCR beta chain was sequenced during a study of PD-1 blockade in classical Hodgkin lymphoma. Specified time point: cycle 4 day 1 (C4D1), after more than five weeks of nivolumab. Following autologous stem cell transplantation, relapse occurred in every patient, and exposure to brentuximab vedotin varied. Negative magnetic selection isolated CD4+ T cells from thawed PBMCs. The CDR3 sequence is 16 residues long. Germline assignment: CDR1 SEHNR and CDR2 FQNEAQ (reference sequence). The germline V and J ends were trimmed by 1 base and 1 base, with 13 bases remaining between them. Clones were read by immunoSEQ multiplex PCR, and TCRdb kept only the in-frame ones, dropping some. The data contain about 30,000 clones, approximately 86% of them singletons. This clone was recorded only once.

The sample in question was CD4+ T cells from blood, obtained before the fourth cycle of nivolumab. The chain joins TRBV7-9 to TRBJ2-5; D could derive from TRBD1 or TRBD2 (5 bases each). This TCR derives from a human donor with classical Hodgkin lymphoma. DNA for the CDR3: TGTGCCAGCAGCTTAGATTGGGGGAGTCCCCAAGAGACCCAGTACTTC. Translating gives CASSLDWGSPQETQYF.